The sequence of this T cell receptor beta chain was determined in a study of CD8 T cells in ankylosing spondylitis. Construction of TCR beta libraries was performed using quantitative 5'-RACE with molecular barcodes. TCRdb processed the 5' RACE reads anew with MiXCR; each CDR3 protein has one entry. The table records 200,000 to 300,000 distinct CDR3 sequences, roughly 25% of them present only once. This CDR3 has 12 residues. V gave up 7 bases and J gave up 4 bases, with 10 bases separating them. Germline V lookup: CDR1 SGHDT, CDR2 YYEEEE. This clonotype has ten or more counts. The antigen is undetermined. Overall study results and limits: In synovial fluid and blood from reactive arthritis, some motif variants were previously reported. Those disease-linked clones were CD8+; they were also relatively rare in peripheral blood. A TCR beta motif of roughly 8 highly homologous variants appeared characteristic of ankylosing spondylitis blood.

The V call is TRBV5-6, the J call TRBJ2-3, with D tentatively TRBD2 (7 bases). Sample: blood, either unsorted or a sorted T cell fraction (not recorded which). The TCR comes from a male donor with ankylosing spondylitis or in good health (not recorded which). The CDR3 sequence is CASGGASDTQYF. CDR3 nucleotide sequence: TGTGCCAGCGGGGGGGCATCAGATACGCAGTATTTT.